This TCR beta chain stems from a study of blood T cell repertoires in COVID-19. Only in-frame clones appear in the TCRdb table, and some are missing; sequencing was by immunoSEQ multiplex PCR. The profile shows roughly 230,000 clones, nearly 90% of them singletons. The CDR3 is 17 amino acids. This chain connects TRBV21-1 to TRBJ2-7; the tabulated D call, TRBD2, remains unverified against the DNA. TRBV21-1 constitutes a pseudogene. The TCR was taken from a woman aged 40 to 55 who had recovered from COVID-19. Sequenced input: peripheral blood. The chain's CDR3 is CASSKGDSGSGTYEQYV. CDR3 nucleotide sequence: TGTGCCAGCAGCAAAGGGGATAGCGGGAGTGGGACCTACGAGCAGTACGTC.